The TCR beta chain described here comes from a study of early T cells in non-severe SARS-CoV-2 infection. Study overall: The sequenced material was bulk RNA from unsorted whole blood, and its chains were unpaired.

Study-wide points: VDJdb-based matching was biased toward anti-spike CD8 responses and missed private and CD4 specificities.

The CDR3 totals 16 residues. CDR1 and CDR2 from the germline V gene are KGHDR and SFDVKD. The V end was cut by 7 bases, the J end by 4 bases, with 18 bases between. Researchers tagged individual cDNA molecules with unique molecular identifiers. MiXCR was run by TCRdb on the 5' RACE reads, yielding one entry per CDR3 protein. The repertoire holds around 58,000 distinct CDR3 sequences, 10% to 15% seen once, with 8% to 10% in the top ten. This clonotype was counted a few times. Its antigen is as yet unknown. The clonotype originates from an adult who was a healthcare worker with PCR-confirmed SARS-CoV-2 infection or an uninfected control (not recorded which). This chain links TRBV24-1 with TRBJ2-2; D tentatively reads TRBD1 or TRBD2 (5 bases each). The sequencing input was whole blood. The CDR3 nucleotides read TGTGCCACCAGCGGGGCCCGCCCAGTAGTCACCGGGGAGCTGTTTTTT. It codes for CATSGARPVVTGELFF.